This T cell receptor (beta chain) originates from a study of CD8+CD57+ T cells in acquired aplastic anemia. About the research overall: The DNA of sorted CD4+ and CD8+ cells averaged around 3 ug. Roughly 11 million reads, on average, were obtained for CD4+ cells from healthy donors. General study findings and limits: Patients and healthy controls showed no significant CD8+ Simpson's diversity difference.

Genomic DNA constituted the template upon which TCR beta VDJ and CDR3 profiling was performed. TCRdb re-called the reads through MiXCR, storing one row per CDR3 protein. This table has some 220,000 distinct CDR3 sequences, around 32% appearing once. Worth noting for this clonotype: No antigen is known for it. Possible read error: a much larger clone is one base away.

Germline CDR1 reads SGHDN; CDR2 reads FVKESK. The CDR3 is 15 amino acids. The chain combines TRBV14 with TRBJ1-1; 8 bases match TRBD1. The TCR sequence derives from a human donor in good health, serving as a control. Source material: sorted CD4+, CD8+, or CD8+CD57+ T cells (not recorded which) from PBMCs. This CDR3 reads CASSLRDRMNTEALF. DNA of the CDR3: TGTGCCAGCAGCCTCCGGGACAGGATGAACACTGAAGCTCTCTTT.